This T cell receptor (beta chain) was identified during a study of patients and donors after allogeneic stem cell transplantation. TCRdb processed the RT-PCR reads anew with MiXCR; each CDR3 protein has one entry. The sample lists fewer than 30,000 distinct CDR3 sequences, over 7% seen once, with around 50% in the top ten. The V gene's germline CDR1 is SEHNR and CDR2 FQNEAQ (reference sequence). The CDR3 is 17 amino acids. V lost 3 bases to trimming and J lost 5 bases; unmatched junction nucleotides: 14. The sequence was collected from a human donor who was either an allogeneic HSCT recipient or a stem cell or donor lymphocyte infusion donor (not recorded which). It is not recorded whose cells these are; they may come from a transplant donor. The sample consisted of blood, either unsorted or a sorted T cell fraction (not recorded which). J is TRBJ2-5 and V is TRBV7-9, with 8 nucleotides matching TRBD1. CDR3 amino acids: CASSFGLRPGGYETQYF. Here the CDR3 DNA reads TGTGCCAGCAGCTTCGGACTTCGTCCAGGGGGCTATGAGACCCAGTACTTC.